This entry lists 22 T cell receptor beta chains sequenced from one sample in a study of shared T cell receptors in the human thymus (dated by TCRdb to the early 2020s). Libraries were constructed by the immunoSEQ multiplex PCR assay. TCRdb obtained this table from immuneACCESS and retained in-frame rearrangements with V and J assigned. These tables miss some clones; where compared with another copy, unresolved V genes account for less than half of the shortfall, and the remainder is unexplained. Within this sample are some 760,000 clones, with 70% to 90% of them counted one time only. The top ten clones comprise 0.008% to 0.011% of the sample. This sample also belongs to another study, concerning human thymus T cells.

The sample comprised thymocytes. The source is a girl in the first two years of life with a congenital heart defect. Donor details come from another sample of the same person, matched by shared clones.

This chain joins TRBV7-8 and TRBJ2-7; 9 nucleotides line up with TRBD1. This CDR3 contains 22 residues. Trimming took 2 bases from V and 2 from J; bases not matched to a gene: 25. CDR1 is SGHVS, CDR2 FQNEAQ, per germline. CDR3 bases: TGTGCCAGCAGCTTAAATCCTCCCGAAACGGGACAGGGAGGACTTCCACCCTACGAGCAGTACTTC. Protein sequence: CASSLNPPETGQGGLPPYEQYF. The full variable domain, its missing parts supplied by reference TRBV7-8 and TRBJ2-7, is GAGVSQSPRYKVAKRGQDVALRCDPISGHVSLFWYQQALGQGPEFLTYFQNEAQLDKSGLPSDRFFAERPEGSVSTLKIQRTQQEDSAVYLCASSLNPPETGQGGLPPYEQYFGPGTRLTVT.

The rearrangement joins TRBV7-9 to TRBJ2-1; TRBD2 is a possible D gene (6 bases). Trimming took off 1 base at V and 5 bases at J, with 15 bases between the two ends. The V gene's germline CDR1 is SEHNR and CDR2 FQNEAQ (reference sequence). This CDR3 contains 16 residues. The CDR3 spells CASSLGMGGYNNEQFF. In DNA, the CDR3 is TGTGCCAGCAGCTTAGGTATGGGGGGATATAACAATGAGCAGTTCTTC.

The chain carries TRBV7-6 and TRBJ1-1; 8 bases line up with TRBD1. The germline gives CDR1 SGHVS, CDR2 FNYEAQ. This CDR3 contains 14 residues. With 6 bases clipped from V and 7 bases from J, the junction kept 10 bases outside the gene matches. The CDR3 DNA is TGTGCCAGCAGTCTCGGGAACAGGGGGTTTGAAGCTTTCTTT. The encoded protein is CASSLGNRGFEAFF. Looking up the rest from reference TRBV7-6 and TRBJ1-1 gives the full variable domain: GAGVSQSPRYKVTKRGQDVALRCDPISGHVSLYWYRQALGQGPEFLTYFNYEAQQDKSGLPNDRFSAERPEGSISTLTIQRTEQRDSAMYRCASSLGNRGFEAFFGQGTRLTVV.

The CDR3 loop reads CASSQGDVRTDTQYF. CDR3 nucleotide sequence: TGTGCCAGCAGCCAAGGCGACGTGAGGACAGATACGCAGTATTTT. The genes are TRBV14 and TRBJ2-3; D gene ambiguous. Trimming removed 1 base from V and 3 bases from J, with 11 bases in between. The CDR3 covers 15 residues. Germline CDR1 and CDR2: SGHDN and FVKESK.

This clone was counted a few times. J is TRBJ1-1 and V is TRBV15; unclear D gene. The CDR3 runs 16 residues. The germline V and J ends were trimmed by 4 bases and 3 bases, with 18 bases remaining between them. The germline CDR1 and CDR2 sequences are LNHNV and YYDKDF (reference sequence). CDR3 nucleotide sequence: TGTGCCACCAGCACGTCCAGACCCGGCGGGGACACTGAAGCTTTCTTT. This gives the protein CATSTSRPGGDTEAFF. Based on the CDR3 plus reference TRBV15 and TRBJ1-1, the full variable domain is DAMVIQNPRYQVTQFGKPVTLSCSQTLNHNVMYWYQQKSSQAPKLLFHYYDKDFNNEADTPDNFQSRRPNTSFCFLDIRSPGLGDTAMYLCATSTSRPGGDTEAFFGQGTRLTVV.

The rearrangement links TRBV7-6 to TRBJ1-1, with 8 nucleotides matching TRBD1. The trim removed 4 bases at V and 5 bases at J, leaving 9 bases unmatched. The germline gives CDR1 SGHVS, CDR2 FNYEAQ. This CDR3 comprises 15 residues. The CDR3 loop reads CASSCLDRERTEAFF. CDR3 nucleotide sequence: TGTGCCAGCAGCTGCCTGGACAGGGAGCGGACTGAAGCTTTCTTT.

About this clone: At the DNA level, this CDR3 is encoded by other sequences in the same sample as well. CDR3 in amino acids: CASSGGTSTNEKLFF. CDR3 bases: TGCGCCAGCAGCGGGGGCACCTCAACTAATGAAAAACTGTTTTTT. This chain uses TRBV5-1 with TRBJ1-4, with D possibly TRBD1 on 6 matching bases. V was shortened by 4 bases and J by 0 bases, with 10 bases between the two germline ends. Per the germline V gene, CDR1 is SGHRS and CDR2 is YFSETQ. The CDR3 loop spans 15 amino acids.

The chain links TRBV4-1 to TRBJ1-3; D not certain. V lost 2 bases and J 0 bases, leaving 14 bases between the germline ends. From germline, CDR1 is MGHRA and CDR2 YSYEKL. This CDR3 has 17 residues. CDR3 protein: CASSQQPYSGSGNTIYF. DNA of the CDR3: TGCGCCAGCAGCCAACAGCCCTACTCGGGCTCTGGAAACACCATATATTTT.

The chain recombines TRBV5-1 with TRBJ2-7; TRBD1 aligns across 8 bases. The CDR3 extends over 14 amino acids. Germline-derived CDR1 and CDR2 are SGHRS and YFSETQ. The V gene end was trimmed by 4 bases and the J gene end by 6 bases; junction bases not matched to a gene: 9. CDR3 in amino acids: CASSAGQGFIEQYF. The CDR3 nucleotides are TGCGCCAGCAGCGCCGGACAGGGCTTTATCGAGCAGTACTTC.

The table lists this clone with a few counts. The J gene is TRBJ2-1, the V gene TRBV6-5; weak D call: TRBD2 (5 bases). The ends were cut back, 2 bases at V and 8 bases at J, with 19 bases in the middle. The CDR3 has 16 residues. From germline, CDR1 is MNHEY and CDR2 SVGAGI. The CDR3 DNA follows: TGTGCCAGCAGTTACCTACTCCCGGGATTGTCGGATGAGCAGTTCTTC. This gives the protein CASSYLLPGLSDEQFF.

The chain couples TRBV7-2 to TRBJ1-1; no clear D. Germline assignment: CDR1 SGHTA and CDR2 FQGNSA. V lost 5 bases and J lost 0, with 16 bases in between. This CDR3 comprises 16 residues. CDR3 loop: CASSARRKDLNTEAFF. The CDR3 DNA sequence: TGTGCCAGCAGCGCGCGCCGTAAGGACTTGAACACTGAAGCTTTCTTT.

This clone is a singleton in its sample. This rearrangement joins TRBV6-5 to TRBJ1-2; D gene ambiguous. The germline CDR1 and CDR2 sequences are MNHEY and SVGAGI. Trimming removed 6 bases at V and 3 bases at J, with 11 bases between. The CDR3 spans 13 residues. The CDR3 sequence: CASRTGSYYGYTF. The CDR3 DNA reads as TGTGCCAGCAGAACCGGGAGCTACTATGGCTACACCTTC.

This clone was detected only a few times. V usage is TRBV6-5 and J usage is TRBJ1-2; possibly TRBD1 for D (6 bases). This CDR3 contains 14 residues. Germline V gene sequence: CDR1 MNHEY, CDR2 SVGAGI. V was shortened by 0 bases and J by 7 bases, with 12 bases between the two germline ends. CDR3: CASSYSLSGVGYTF. CDR3 nucleotide sequence: TGTGCCAGCAGTTACTCGTTATCAGGGGTTGGCTACACCTTC.

This clone was recorded only once. This chain connects TRBV15 to TRBJ2-7; 10 bases line up with TRBD1. Looked up from germline, CDR1 is LNHNV and CDR2 is YYDKDF (reference sequence). The V and J ends lost 0 bases and 2 bases, in that order; junction bases with no gene match: 4. The CDR3 totals 16 residues. CDR3 region: CATSRDRDRGPYEQYF. Written as DNA, the CDR3 is TGTGCCACCAGCAGAGATCGGGACAGGGGACCCTACGAGCAGTACTTC.

The chain links TRBV19 to TRBJ2-2, with a tentative D call TRBD1 (6 bases). The CDR3 sequence is 18 residues long. Germline V gene sequence: CDR1 LNHDA, CDR2 SQIVND (reference sequence). Trimming left V 2 bases short and J 4 bases short, with 20 bases between. The CDR3 sequence: CASSIRRDTNILTGELFF. The CDR3 DNA reads as TGTGCCAGTAGTATACGACGGGACACGAATATCCTCACCGGGGAGCTGTTTTTT.

The gene calls are TRBV15 and TRBJ1-2; 10 nucleotides align to TRBD1. The V segment lost 5 bases and the J segment 0 bases; nucleotides outside the gene matches: 15. The germline gives CDR1 LNHNV, CDR2 YYDKDF (reference sequence). CDR3 size: 19 residues. CDR3 in DNA: TGTGCCACCAGCCCCATCATAAGATTGGACAGGGGGACTAACTATGGCTACACCTTC. Protein product: CATSPIIRLDRGTNYGYTF.

The rearrangement joins TRBV12-5 to TRBJ1-6; 7 nucleotides match TRBD1. This CDR3 is built from 15 residues. CDR1 and CDR2 (germline): LGHNT, FRNRAP. Trimming took 7 bases from V and 3 from J; bases not matched to a gene: 6. The CDR3 DNA reads TGTGCTAGTGCCCGGACAGGCCTCTATAATTCACCCCTCCACTTT. This sequence encodes CASARTGLYNSPLHF.

This rearrangement joins TRBV15 to TRBJ1-5; 9 nucleotides match TRBD1. In germline, CDR1 is LNHNV, CDR2 YYDKDF (reference sequence). The CDR3 runs to 19 residues. V lost 5 bases, J lost 0 bases, and 14 bases stayed unmatched. The CDR3 DNA is TGTGCCACCAGCGGTCTAACAGGGGGCCCTCTCGCTAGCAATCAGCCCCAGCATTTT. It codes for CATSGLTGGPLASNQPQHF. Together with reference TRBV15 and TRBJ1-5, the CDR3 gives the full variable domain: DAMVIQNPRYQVTQFGKPVTLSCSQTLNHNVMYWYQQKSSQAPKLLFHYYDKDFNNEADTPDNFQSRRPNTSFCFLDIRSPGLGDTAMYLCATSGLTGGPLASNQPQHFGDGTRLSIL.

This chain links TRBV4-3 with TRBJ2-3, with 10 nucleotides matching TRBD2. The V gene end was trimmed by 2 bases and the J gene end by 0 bases; junction bases not matched to a gene: 11. Germline V gene lookup returns CDR1 LGHNA and CDR2 YSLEER. The CDR3 totals 19 residues. The CDR3 sequence is CASSQPPVSGGRSTDTQYF. The CDR3 DNA sequence: TGCGCCAGCAGCCAACCCCCGGTTAGCGGGGGGCGAAGCACAGATACGCAGTATTTT.

This clone was recorded a few times. The J gene is TRBJ2-7, the V gene TRBV14; 9 nucleotides align to TRBD1. From germline, CDR1 is SGHDN and CDR2 FVKESK. The CDR3 consists of 17 residues. V shed 6 bases, J shed 5 bases, and the junction held 17 bases outside the gene matches. The CDR3 DNA reads TGTGCCAGCAGTTCTCACACCGCCGGGACAGGGTCTAACGAGCAGTACTTC. Translating gives CASSSHTAGTGSNEQYF.

The rearrangement joins TRBV29-1 to TRBJ1-4, with 7 bases lining up with TRBD1. With 7 bases clipped from V and 5 bases from J, the junction kept 10 bases outside the gene matches. CDR1 SQVTM and CDR2 ANQGSEA come from the germline V gene. The CDR3 runs to 14 residues. The CDR3: CSGGDSGKNEKLFF. The DNA for the CDR3 is TGCAGCGGGGGGGACAGCGGAAAGAATGAAAAACTGTTTTTT.

The chain uses TRBV14 and TRBJ2-7; D ambiguous. Per germline, CDR1 SGHDN and CDR2 FVKESK. With 4 bases removed from V and 3 bases from J, the gap between germline ends came to 13 bases. The CDR3 extends over 14 amino acids. CDR3 coding DNA: TGTGCCAGCAGCCGCCCCGAAGCCGTCTACGAGCAGTACTTC. Protein: CASSRPEAVYEQYF. The full variable domain, in which reference TRBV14 and TRBJ2-7 provide the parts outside the CDR3, is EAGVTQFPSHSVIEKGQTVTLRCDPISGHDNLYWYRRVMGKEIKFLLHFVKESKQDESGMPNNRFLAERTGGTYSTLKVQPAELEDSGVYFCASSRPEAVYEQYFGPGTRLTVT.